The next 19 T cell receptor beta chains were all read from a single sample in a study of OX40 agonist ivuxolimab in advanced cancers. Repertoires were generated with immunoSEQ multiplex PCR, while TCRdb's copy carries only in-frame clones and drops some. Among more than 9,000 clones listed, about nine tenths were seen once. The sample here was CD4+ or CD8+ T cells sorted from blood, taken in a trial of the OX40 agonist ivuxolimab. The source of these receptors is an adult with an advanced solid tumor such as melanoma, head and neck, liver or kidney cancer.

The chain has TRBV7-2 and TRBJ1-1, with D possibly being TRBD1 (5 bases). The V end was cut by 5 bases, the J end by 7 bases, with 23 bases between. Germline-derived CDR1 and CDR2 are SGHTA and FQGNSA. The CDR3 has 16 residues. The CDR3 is CASSRPAGPGTYEAFF. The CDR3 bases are TGTGCCAGCAGCCGACCTGCGGGGCCGGGCACCTATGAAGCTTTCTTT.

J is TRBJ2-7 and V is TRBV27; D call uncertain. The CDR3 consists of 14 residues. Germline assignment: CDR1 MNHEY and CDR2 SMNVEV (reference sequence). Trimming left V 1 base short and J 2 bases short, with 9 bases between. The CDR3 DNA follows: TGTGCCAGCAGTTTATTTAACAGCCCCTACGAGCAGTACTTC. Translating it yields CASSLFNSPYEQYF.

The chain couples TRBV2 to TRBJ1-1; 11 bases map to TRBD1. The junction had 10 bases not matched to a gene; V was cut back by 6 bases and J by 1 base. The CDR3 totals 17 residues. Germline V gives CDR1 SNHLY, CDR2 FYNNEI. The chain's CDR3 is CASSDDGQGARNTEAFF. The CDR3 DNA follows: TGTGCCAGCAGCGACGATGGACAGGGGGCGAGGAACACTGAAGCTTTCTTT.

CDR3 coding DNA: TGTGCCAGCAGTACCTATCCGGGGGGAGATCAGTACTTC. Translation gives CASSTYPGGDQYF. The J gene is TRBJ2-4, the V gene TRBV2; TRBD2 matches at 7 bases. This CDR3 has 13 amino acids. V lost 5 bases to trimming and J lost 12 bases; unmatched junction nucleotides: 10. The germline V gene encodes CDR1 SNHLY and CDR2 FYNNEI.

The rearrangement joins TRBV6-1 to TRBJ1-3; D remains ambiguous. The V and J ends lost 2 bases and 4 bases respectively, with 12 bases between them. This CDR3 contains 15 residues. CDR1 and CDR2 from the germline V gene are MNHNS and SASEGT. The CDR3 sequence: CASSERQAGGNTIYF. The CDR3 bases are TGTGCCAGCAGTGAAAGGCAAGCTGGGGGAAACACCATATATTTT.

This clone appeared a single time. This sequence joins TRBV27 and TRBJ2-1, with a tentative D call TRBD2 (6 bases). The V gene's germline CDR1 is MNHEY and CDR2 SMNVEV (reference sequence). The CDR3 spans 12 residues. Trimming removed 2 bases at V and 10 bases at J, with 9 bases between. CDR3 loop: CASSLGTQEQFF. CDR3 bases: TGTGCCAGCAGTTTAGGGACTCAGGAGCAGTTCTTC.

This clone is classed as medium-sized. The DNA for the CDR3 is TGTGCCAGCAGTTCCTATCACAGGGGACCTGCCTACGAGCAGTACTTC. It codes for CASSSYHRGPAYEQYF. The chain recombines TRBV27 with TRBJ2-7; 7 nucleotides agree with TRBD1. Per the germline V gene, CDR1 is MNHEY and CDR2 is SMNVEV (reference sequence). With 4 bases clipped from V and 2 bases from J, the junction kept 11 bases outside the gene matches. The CDR3 covers 16 residues.

The CDR3 region is CASSELAVSPYGYTF. The CDR3 DNA reads as TGTGCCAGCAGTGAACTGGCAGTATCCCCCTATGGCTACACCTTC. The rearrangement uses TRBV6-1 and TRBJ1-2; no clear D gene. CDR1 and CDR2 from the germline V gene are MNHNS and SASEGT. The CDR3 extends over 15 amino acids. V was trimmed by 2 bases and J by 4 bases, leaving 14 bases between them.

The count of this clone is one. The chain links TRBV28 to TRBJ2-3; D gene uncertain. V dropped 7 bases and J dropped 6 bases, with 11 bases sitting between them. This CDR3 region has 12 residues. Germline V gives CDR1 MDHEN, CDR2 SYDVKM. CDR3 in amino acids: CASTWGGDTQYF. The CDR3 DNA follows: TGTGCCAGCACCTGGGGTGGGGATACGCAGTATTTT.

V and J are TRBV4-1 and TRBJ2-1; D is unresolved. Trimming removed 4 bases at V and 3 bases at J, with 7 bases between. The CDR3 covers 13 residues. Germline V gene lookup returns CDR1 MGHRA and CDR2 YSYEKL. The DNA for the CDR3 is TGCGCCAGCAGCCCAGATTTCTACAATGAGCAGTTCTTC. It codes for CASSPDFYNEQFF.

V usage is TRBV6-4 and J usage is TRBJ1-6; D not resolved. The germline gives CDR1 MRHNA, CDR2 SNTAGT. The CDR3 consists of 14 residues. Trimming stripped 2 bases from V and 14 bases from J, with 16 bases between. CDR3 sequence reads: CASSDAPRLVSLHF. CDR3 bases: TGTGCCAGCAGTGACGCCCCCCGCCTTGTATCCCTCCACTTT.

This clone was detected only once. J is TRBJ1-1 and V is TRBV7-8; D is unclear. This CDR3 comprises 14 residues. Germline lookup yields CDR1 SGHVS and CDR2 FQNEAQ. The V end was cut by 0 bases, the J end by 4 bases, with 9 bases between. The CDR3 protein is CASSLARGATEAFF. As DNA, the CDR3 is TGTGCCAGCAGCTTAGCGCGGGGTGCCACTGAAGCTTTCTTT. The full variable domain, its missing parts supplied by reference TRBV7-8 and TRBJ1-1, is GAGVSQSPRYKVAKRGQDVALRCDPISGHVSLFWYQQALGQGPEFLTYFQNEAQLDKSGLPSDRFFAERPEGSVSTLKIQRTQQEDSAVYLCASSLARGATEAFFGQGTRLTVV.

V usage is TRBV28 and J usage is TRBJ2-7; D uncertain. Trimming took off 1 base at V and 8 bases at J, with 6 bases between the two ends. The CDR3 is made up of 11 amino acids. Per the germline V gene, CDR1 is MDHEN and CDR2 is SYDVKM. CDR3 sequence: CASSLSGQQYF. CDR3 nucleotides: TGTGCCAGCAGTTTATCTGGGCAGCAGTACTTC.

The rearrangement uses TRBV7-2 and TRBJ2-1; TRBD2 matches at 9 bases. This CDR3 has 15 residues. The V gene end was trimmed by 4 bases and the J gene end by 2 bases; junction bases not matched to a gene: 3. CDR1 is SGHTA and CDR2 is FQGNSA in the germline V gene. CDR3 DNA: TGTGCCAGCAGCTCGACTAGCGGCCCCTACAATGAGCAGTTCTTC. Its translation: CASSSTSGPYNEQFF.

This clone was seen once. In DNA form, the CDR3 reads TGTGCCAGCAAGACTAGCGACTATGTCGAGCAGTACTTC. This sequence encodes CASKTSDYVEQYF. This chain connects TRBV13 to TRBJ2-7; 8 positions agree with TRBD2. CDR3 length: 13 residues. The germline gives CDR1 PRHDT, CDR2 FYEKMQ (reference sequence). After removal of 7 bases from V and 6 bases from J, the junction contained 8 bases not matched to a gene. Together with reference TRBV13 and TRBJ2-7, the CDR3 gives the full variable domain: AAGVIQSPRHLIKEKRETATLKCYPIPRHDTVYWYQQGPGQDPQFLISFYEKMQSDKGSIPDRFSAQQFSDYHSELNMSSLELGDSALYFCASKTSDYVEQYFGPGTRLTVT.

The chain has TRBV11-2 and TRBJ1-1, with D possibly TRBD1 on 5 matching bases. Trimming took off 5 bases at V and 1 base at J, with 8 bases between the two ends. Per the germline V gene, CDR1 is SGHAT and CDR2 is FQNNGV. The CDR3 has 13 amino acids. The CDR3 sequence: CASSPTANTEAFF. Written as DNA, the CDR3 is TGTGCCAGCAGCCCGACAGCGAACACTGAAGCTTTCTTT.

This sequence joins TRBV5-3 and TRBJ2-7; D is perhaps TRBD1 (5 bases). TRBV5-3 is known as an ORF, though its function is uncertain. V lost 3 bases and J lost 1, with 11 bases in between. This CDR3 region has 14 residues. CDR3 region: CARSYGAGSYEQYF. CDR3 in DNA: TGTGCCAGAAGCTATGGGGCAGGGTCCTACGAGCAGTACTTC.

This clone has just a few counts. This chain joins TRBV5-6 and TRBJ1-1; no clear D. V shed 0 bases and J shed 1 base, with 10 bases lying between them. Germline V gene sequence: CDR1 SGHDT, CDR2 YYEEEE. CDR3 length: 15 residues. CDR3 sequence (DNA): TGTGCCAGCAGCTTGGTTGGGCACTCGAACACTGAAGCTTTCTTT. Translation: CASSLVGHSNTEAFF.

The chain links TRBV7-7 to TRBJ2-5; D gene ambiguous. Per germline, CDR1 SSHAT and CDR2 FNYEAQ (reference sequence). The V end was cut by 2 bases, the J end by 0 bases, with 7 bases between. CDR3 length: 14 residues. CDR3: CASSLSLYQETQYF. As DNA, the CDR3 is TGTGCCAGCAGCTTATCCCTGTACCAAGAGACCCAGTACTTC.